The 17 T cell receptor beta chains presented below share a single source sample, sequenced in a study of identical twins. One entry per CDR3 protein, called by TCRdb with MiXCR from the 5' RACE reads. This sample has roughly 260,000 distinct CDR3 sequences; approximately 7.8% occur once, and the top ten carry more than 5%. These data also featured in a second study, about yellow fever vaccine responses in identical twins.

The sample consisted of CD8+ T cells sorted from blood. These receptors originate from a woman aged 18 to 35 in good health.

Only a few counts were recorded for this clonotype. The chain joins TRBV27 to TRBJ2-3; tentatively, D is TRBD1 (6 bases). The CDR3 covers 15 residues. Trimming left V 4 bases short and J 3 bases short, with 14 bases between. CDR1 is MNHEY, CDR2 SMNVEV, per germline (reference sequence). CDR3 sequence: CASSSHRDKTDTQYF. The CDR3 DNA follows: TGTGCCAGCAGTTCACACCGGGACAAAACAGATACGCAGTATTTT.

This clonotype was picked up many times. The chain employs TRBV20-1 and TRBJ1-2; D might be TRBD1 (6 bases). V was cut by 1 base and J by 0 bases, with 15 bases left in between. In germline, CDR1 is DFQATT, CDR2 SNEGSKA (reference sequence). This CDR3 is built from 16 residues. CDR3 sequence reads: CSARAYRESPNYGYTF. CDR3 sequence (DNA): TGCAGTGCTAGAGCTTACAGGGAGTCCCCTAACTATGGCTACACCTTC.

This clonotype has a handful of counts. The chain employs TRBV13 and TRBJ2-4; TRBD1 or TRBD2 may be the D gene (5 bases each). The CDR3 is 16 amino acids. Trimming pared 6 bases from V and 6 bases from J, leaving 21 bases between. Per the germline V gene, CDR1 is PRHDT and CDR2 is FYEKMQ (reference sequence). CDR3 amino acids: CASSFSRWQGANIQYF. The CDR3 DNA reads TGTGCCAGCAGTTTCTCGAGATGGCAGGGAGCAAACATTCAGTACTTC. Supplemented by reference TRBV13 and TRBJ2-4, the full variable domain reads AAGVIQSPRHLIKEKRETATLKCYPIPRHDTVYWYQQGPGQDPQFLISFYEKMQSDKGSIPDRFSAQQFSDYHSELNMSSLELGDSALYFCASSFSRWQGANIQYFGAGTRLSVL.

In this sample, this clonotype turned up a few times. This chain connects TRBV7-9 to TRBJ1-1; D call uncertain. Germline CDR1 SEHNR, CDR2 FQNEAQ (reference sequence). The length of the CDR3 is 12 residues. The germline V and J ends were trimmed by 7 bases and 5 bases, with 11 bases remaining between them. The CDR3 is CASIAPRTEAFF. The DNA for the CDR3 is TGTGCCAGCATCGCCCCGCGAACTGAAGCTTTCTTT.

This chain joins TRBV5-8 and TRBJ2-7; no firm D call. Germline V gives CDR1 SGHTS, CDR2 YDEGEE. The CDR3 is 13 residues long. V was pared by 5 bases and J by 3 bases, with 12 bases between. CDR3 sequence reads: CASRMRTFYEQYV. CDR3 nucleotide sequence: TGTGCCAGCAGGATGCGCACATTCTACGAGCAGTACGTC.

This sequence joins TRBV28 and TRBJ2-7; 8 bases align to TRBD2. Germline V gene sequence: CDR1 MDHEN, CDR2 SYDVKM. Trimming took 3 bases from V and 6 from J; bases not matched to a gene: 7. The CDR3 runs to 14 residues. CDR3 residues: CASSFNGRGFEQYF. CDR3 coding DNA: TGTGCCAGCAGTTTTAACGGGAGGGGGTTCGAGCAGTACTTC.

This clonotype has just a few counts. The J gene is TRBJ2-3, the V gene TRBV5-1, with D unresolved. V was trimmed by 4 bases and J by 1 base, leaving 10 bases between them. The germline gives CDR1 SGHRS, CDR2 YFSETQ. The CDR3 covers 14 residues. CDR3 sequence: CASSQMTGTDTQYF. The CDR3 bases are TGCGCCAGCAGCCAAATGACTGGCACAGATACGCAGTATTTT. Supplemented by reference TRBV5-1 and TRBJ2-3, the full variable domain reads KAGVTQTPRYLIKTRGQQVTLSCSPISGHRSVSWYQQTPGQGLQFLFEYFSETQRNKGNFPGRFSGRQFSNSRSEMNVSTLELGDSALYLCASSQMTGTDTQYFGPGTRLTVL.

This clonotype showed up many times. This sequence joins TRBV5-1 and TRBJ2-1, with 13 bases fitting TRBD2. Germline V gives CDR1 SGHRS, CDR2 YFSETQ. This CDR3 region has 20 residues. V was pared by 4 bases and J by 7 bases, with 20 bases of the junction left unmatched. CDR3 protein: CASSPETTGTSGDQANEQFF. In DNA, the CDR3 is TGCGCCAGCAGCCCCGAAACAACCGGGACTAGCGGGGATCAGGCGAATGAGCAGTTCTTC.

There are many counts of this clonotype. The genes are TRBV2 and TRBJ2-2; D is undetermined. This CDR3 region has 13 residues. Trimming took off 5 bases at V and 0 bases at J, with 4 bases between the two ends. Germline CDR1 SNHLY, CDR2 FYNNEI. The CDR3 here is CASSQANTGELFF. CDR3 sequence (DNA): TGTGCCAGCAGTCAGGCGAACACCGGGGAGCTGTTTTTT.

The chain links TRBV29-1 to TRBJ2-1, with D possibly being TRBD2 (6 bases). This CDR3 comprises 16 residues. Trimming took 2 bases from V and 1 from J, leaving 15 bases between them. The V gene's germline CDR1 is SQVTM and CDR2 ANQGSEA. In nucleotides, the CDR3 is TGCAGCGTTGAAATAGGAGGGGCCTCATCCTACAATGAGCAGTTCTTC. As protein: CSVEIGGASSYNEQFF.

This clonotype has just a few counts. The CDR3 DNA sequence: TGTGCCAGCAGTTTATCGGGGGCCACTGAGCAGTTCTTC. It encodes CASSLSGATEQFF. The rearrangement joins TRBV28 to TRBJ2-1; D might be TRBD1 or TRBD2, each matching 6 bases. Trimming removed 1 base at V and 9 bases at J, with 10 bases between. This CDR3 is built from 13 residues. The germline V gene has CDR1 MDHEN and CDR2 SYDVKM.

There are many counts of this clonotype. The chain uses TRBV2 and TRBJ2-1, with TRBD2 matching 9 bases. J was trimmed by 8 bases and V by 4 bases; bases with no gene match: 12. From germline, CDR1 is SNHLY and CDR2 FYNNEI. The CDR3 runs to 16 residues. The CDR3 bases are TGTGCCAGCAGTGGCTACTCTAGCGGGAAGGGCGATGAGCAGTTCTTC. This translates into CASSGYSSGKGDEQFF.

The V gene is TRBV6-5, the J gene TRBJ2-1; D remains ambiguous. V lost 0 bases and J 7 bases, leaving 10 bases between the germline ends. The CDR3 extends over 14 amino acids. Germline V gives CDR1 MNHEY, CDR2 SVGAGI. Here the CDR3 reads CASSYSGVGNEQFF. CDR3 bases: TGTGCCAGCAGTTACTCCGGTGTTGGAAATGAGCAGTTCTTC.

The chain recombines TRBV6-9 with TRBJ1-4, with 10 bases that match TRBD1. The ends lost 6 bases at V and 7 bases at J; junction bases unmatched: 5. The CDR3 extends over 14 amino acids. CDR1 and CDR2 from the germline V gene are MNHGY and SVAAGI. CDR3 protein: CASRPGTGVEKLFF. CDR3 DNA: TGTGCCAGCAGACCCGGGACAGGGGTTGAAAAACTGTTTTTT.

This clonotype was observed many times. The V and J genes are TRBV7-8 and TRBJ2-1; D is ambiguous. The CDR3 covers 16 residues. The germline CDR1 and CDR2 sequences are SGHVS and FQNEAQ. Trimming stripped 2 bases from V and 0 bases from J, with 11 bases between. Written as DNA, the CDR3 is TGTGCCAGCAGCTTATTCGCTCTTAGCTCCTACAATGAGCAGTTCTTC. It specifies CASSLFALSSYNEQFF.

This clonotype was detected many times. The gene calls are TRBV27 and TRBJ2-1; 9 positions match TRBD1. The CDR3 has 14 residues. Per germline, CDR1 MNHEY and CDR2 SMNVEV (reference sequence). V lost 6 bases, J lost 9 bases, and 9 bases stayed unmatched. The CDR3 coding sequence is TGTGCCAGCAGGAATCGGGACAGGGTTGGTGAGCAGTTCTTC. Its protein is CASRNRDRVGEQFF.

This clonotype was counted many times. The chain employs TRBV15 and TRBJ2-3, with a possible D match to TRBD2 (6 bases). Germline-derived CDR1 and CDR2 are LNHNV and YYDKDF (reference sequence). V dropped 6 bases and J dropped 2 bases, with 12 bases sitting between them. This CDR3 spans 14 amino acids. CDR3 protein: CATRGTFVTDTQYF. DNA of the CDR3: TGTGCCACCAGGGGGACTTTTGTCACAGATACGCAGTATTTT.